The entry below describes one TCR beta chain. The CDR3 spans 17 residues. V lost 3 bases to trimming and J lost 4 bases, with 19 bases between them. Germline V lookup: CDR1 MGHRA, CDR2 YSYEKL. The data stem from a study of early T cells in non-severe SARS-CoV-2 infection. TCRdb called the 5' RACE reads again in MiXCR, with one record for every CDR3 protein. The sample includes more than 50,000 distinct CDR3 sequences, around 13% of them seen just once. This specimen was whole blood, taken at baseline. This rearrangement joins TRBV4-1 to TRBJ1-3, with unresolved D. This sequence was found in an adult who was a healthcare worker with PCR-confirmed SARS-CoV-2 infection or an uninfected control (not recorded which). The CDR3 coding sequence is TGCGCCAGCAGCCAGCCGGCCGGGCAGACCAGGGGAAACACCATATATTTT. Its translation is CASSQPAGQTRGNTIYF.